Presented here are 11 T cell receptor beta chains from one specimen sequenced in a study of cytomegalovirus exposure and HLA in healthy donors (dated by TCRdb to the late 2010s). The library relied on the immunoSEQ multiplex PCR assay. The multiplex PCR relied on a mix of 60 forward primers for TCR Vbeta segments and 13 reverse primers for TCR Jbeta segments. Entries here come from immuneACCESS through TCRdb and include only in-frame sequences with V and J called. Some clones fail to appear in such tables; in the studies checked, an unresolved V gene covers under half of the shortfall, and the cause of the remainder is unknown. Counted in this sample were about 130,000 clones; around 84% of them appeared once. The ten biggest clones cover approximately 2.5% of the sample. The sample taken for sequencing was PBMCs. Receptors were obtained from a man aged 50 to 59 in good health and CMV-seronegative.

The chain has TRBV7-2 and TRBJ2-7; 7 bases are shared with TRBD1. V trimming: 1 base; J trimming: 5 bases; junction bases outside the gene matches: 5. The CDR3 sequence is 14 residues long. The germline V gene encodes CDR1 SGHTA and CDR2 FQGNSA. CDR3 DNA sequence: TGTGCCAGCAGCTTAGGACAGGGCTGGGACGAGCAGTACTTC. Encoded protein: CASSLGQGWDEQYF.

CDR3 nucleotides: TGCAGCGCTTTGACAGGGATGACAGATACGCAGTATTTT. Amino acid sequence: CSALTGMTDTQYF. The chain uses TRBV29-1 and TRBJ2-3, with TRBD1 identical over 7 bases. The germline V gene encodes CDR1 SQVTM and CDR2 ANQGSEA. The trim removed 7 bases at V and 3 bases at J, leaving 7 bases unmatched. CDR3 length equals 13 residues.

Comment on this clone: The junction and the germline gene differ at one end; a read error may be behind it. Within the sample, other DNA sequences also encode this same CDR3. J is TRBJ1-1 and V is TRBV2; D is unclear. Looked up from germline, CDR1 is SNHLY and CDR2 is FYNNEI. The CDR3 sequence is 15 residues long. CDR3 sequence reads: CASSEANRPNTEAFF. CDR3 nucleotides: TGTGCCAGCAGTGAAGCAAACAGACCGAACACTGAAGCCTTCTTT.

A few counts support this clone. This rearrangement joins TRBV5-4 to TRBJ1-4, with a tentative D call TRBD1 (5 bases). V was clipped by 3 bases and J by 7 bases, with 19 bases between them. This CDR3 region has 16 residues. Germline CDR1 reads SGHNT; CDR2 reads YYREEE (reference sequence). The CDR3 bases are TGTGCCAGCAGCTCGGGACTCCAGGCGGCACTTGAAAAACTGTTTTTT. Protein sequence: CASSSGLQAALEKLFF.

The chain recombines TRBV6-5 with TRBJ2-3; D remains unclear. Looked up from germline, CDR1 is MNHEY and CDR2 is SVGAGI. CDR3 length: 16 amino acids. Between the trimmed V and J ends, which lost 2 bases and 1 base, there was a span of 13 bases. The CDR3 loop reads CASSYGPGLGTDTQYF. The CDR3 nucleotides are TGTGCCAGCAGTTACGGTCCAGGTTTGGGCACAGATACGCAGTATTTT.

This clone was seen a few times. The gene calls are TRBV18 and TRBJ2-7, with 8 bases matching TRBD1. J lost 3 bases, V lost 3 bases, and 4 bases had no gene match. There are 14 residues in the CDR3. Germline V gene sequence: CDR1 KGHSH, CDR2 LQKENI. The CDR3 bases are TGTGCCAGCTCACCGGGACAGGCCTACTACGAGCAGTACTTC. This codes for CASSPGQAYYEQYF.

This chain uses TRBV7-9 with TRBJ1-1; D is possibly TRBD1 (5 bases). Germline CDR1 is SEHNR and CDR2 is FQNEAQ (reference sequence). The V end was cut by 5 bases, the J end by 4 bases, with 14 bases between. The CDR3 runs to 14 residues. The CDR3 here is CASSPRQQTTEAFF. CDR3 sequence (DNA): TGTGCCAGCAGCCCCCGACAGCAGACCACTGAAGCTTTCTTT.

The gene calls are TRBV5-6 and TRBJ1-1, with 11 bases that match TRBD1. Germline V CDR1 and CDR2: SGHDT, YYEEEE. The CDR3 has 12 residues. The V gene end was trimmed by 4 bases and the J gene end by 13 bases; junction bases not matched to a gene: 6. The CDR3, as DNA: TGTGCCAGCAGCCGGGACAGGGGGTTGGGTTTCTTT. It translates to CASSRDRGLGFF.

This clone appeared a few times. The chain uses TRBV19 and TRBJ1-1; D gene unclear. This CDR3 spans 17 amino acids. V shed 9 bases and J shed 0 bases, with 23 bases lying between them. Germline assignment: CDR1 LNHDA and CDR2 SQIVND (reference sequence). CDR3 in amino acids: CASRVQAVLNVNTEAFF. The CDR3 bases are TGTGCCAGCCGCGTCCAGGCAGTTCTCAACGTGAACACTGAAGCTTTCTTT. Full variable domain (missing parts from reference TRBV19 and TRBJ1-1): DGGITQSPKYLFRKEGQNVTLSCEQNLNHDAMYWYRQDPGQGLRLIYYSQIVNDFQKGDIAEGYSVSREKKESFPLTVTSAQKNPTAFYLCASRVQAVLNVNTEAFFGQGTRLTVV.

The chain has TRBV11-1 and TRBJ1-6; tentatively, D is TRBD1 (5 bases). Per germline, CDR1 SGHAT and CDR2 FQDESV (reference sequence). This CDR3 contains 13 residues. V was cut by 5 bases and J by 6 bases, with 8 bases left in between. The CDR3 sequence is CASSATANSPLHF. For the CDR3, the DNA is TGTGCCAGCAGCGCGACAGCTAATTCACCCCTCCACTTT.

This sequence joins TRBV6-5 and TRBJ2-1, with D hard to call. Trimming took off 6 bases at V and 0 bases at J, with 12 bases between the two ends. Per germline, CDR1 MNHEY and CDR2 SVGAGI. CDR3 length: 15 amino acids. The CDR3 spells CASSPERGSYNEQFF. DNA of the CDR3: TGTGCCAGCAGCCCCGAGAGAGGCTCCTACAATGAGCAGTTCTTC.